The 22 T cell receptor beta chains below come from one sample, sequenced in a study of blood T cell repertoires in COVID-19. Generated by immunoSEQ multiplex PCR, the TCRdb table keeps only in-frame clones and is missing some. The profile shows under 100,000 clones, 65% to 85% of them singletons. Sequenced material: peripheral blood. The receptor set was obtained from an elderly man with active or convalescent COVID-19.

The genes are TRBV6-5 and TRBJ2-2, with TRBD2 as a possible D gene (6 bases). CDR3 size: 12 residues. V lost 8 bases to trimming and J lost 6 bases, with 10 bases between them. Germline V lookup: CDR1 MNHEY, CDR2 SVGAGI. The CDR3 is CASRRGPGELFF. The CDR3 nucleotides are TGTGCCAGCCGGAGGGGCCCCGGGGAGCTGTTTTTT.

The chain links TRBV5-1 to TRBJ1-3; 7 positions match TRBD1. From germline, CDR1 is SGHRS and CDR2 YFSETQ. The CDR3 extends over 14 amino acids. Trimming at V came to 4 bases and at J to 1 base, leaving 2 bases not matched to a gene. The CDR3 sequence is CASSMTGSGNTIYF. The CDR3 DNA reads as TGCGCCAGCAGCATGACAGGGTCTGGAAACACCATATATTTT.

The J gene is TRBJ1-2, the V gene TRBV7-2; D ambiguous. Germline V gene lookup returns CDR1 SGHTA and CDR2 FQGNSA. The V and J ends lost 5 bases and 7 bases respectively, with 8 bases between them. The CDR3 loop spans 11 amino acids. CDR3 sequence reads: CASSDTVGYTF. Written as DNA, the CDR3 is TGTGCCAGCAGCGATACAGTTGGCTACACCTTC.

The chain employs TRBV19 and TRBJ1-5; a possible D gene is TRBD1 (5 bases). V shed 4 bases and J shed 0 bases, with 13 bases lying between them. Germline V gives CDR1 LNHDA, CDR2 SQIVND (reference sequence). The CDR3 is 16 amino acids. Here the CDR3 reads CASSTQRGYSNQPQHF. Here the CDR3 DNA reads TGTGCCAGTAGTACCCAGCGGGGCTATAGCAATCAGCCCCAGCATTTT.

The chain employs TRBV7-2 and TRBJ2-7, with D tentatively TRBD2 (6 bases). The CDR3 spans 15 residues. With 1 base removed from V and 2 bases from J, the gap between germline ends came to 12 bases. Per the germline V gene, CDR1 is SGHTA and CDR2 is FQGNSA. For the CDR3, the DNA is TGTGCCAGCAGCTTAGTGGGGGGAAGCGCCTACGAGCAGTACTTC. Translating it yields CASSLVGGSAYEQYF. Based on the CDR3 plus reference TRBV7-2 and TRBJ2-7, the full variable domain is GAGVSQSPSNKVTEKGKDVELRCDPISGHTALYWYRQSLGQGLEFLIYFQGNSAPDKSGLPSDRFSAERTGGSVSTLTIQRTQQEDSAVYLCASSLVGGSAYEQYFGPGTRLTVT.

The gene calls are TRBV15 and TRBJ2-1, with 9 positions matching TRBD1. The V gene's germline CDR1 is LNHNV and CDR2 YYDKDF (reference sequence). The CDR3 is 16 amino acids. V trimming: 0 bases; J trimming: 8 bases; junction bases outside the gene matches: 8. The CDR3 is CATSRDRGTGPYEQFF. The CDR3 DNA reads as TGTGCCACCAGCAGAGATAGGGGGACAGGGCCCTATGAGCAGTTCTTC. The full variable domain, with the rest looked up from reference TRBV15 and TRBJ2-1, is DAMVIQNPRYQVTQFGKPVTLSCSQTLNHNVMYWYQQKSSQAPKLLFHYYDKDFNNEADTPDNFQSRRPNTSFCFLDIRSPGLGDTAMYLCATSRDRGTGPYEQFFGPGTRLTVL.

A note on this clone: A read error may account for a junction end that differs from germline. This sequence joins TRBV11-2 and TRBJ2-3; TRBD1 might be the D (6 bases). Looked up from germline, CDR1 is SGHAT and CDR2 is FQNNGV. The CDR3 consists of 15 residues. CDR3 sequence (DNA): TGTGCCAGCAGCTTAGACCATGGGGACACAAATACGCAGTATTTT. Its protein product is CASSLDHGDTNTQYF.

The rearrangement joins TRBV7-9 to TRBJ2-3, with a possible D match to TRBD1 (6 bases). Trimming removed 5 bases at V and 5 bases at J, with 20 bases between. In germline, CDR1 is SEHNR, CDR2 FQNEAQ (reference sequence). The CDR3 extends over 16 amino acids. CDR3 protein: CASSPLGGYQEDTQYF. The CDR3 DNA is TGTGCCAGCAGCCCCCTTGGGGGCTATCAAGAAGATACGCAGTATTTT. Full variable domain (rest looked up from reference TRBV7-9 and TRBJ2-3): DTGVSQNPRHKITKRGQNVTFRCDPISEHNRLYWYRQTLGQGPEFLTYFQNEAQLEKSRLLSDRFSAERPKGSFSTLEIQRTEQGDSAMYLCASSPLGGYQEDTQYFGPGTRLTVL.

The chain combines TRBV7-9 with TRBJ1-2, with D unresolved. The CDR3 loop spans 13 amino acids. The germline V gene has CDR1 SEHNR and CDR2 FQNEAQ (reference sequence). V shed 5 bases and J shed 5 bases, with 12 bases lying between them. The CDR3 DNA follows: TGTGCCAGCAGCAGCCCGGTTGAATATGGCTACACCTTC. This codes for CASSSPVEYGYTF.

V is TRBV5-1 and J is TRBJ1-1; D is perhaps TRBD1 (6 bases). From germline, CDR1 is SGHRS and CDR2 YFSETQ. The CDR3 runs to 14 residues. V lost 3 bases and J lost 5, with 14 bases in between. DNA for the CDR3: TGCGCCAGCAGCTCAGCAGGGGTCGGGACTGAAGCTTTCTTT. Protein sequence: CASSSAGVGTEAFF.

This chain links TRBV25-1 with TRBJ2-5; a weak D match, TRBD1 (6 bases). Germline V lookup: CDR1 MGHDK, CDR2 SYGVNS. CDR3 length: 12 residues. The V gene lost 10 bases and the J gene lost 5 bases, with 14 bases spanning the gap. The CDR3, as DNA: TGTGCCACCACCCCCCAGGGGGAGACCCAGTACTTC. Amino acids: CATTPQGETQYF.

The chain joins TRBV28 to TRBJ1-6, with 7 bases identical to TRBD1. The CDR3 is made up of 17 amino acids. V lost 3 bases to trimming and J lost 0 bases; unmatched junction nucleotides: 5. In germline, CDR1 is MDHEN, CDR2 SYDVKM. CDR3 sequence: CASSFGGDSSYNSPLHF. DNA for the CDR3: TGTGCCAGCAGTTTCGGTGGGGACAGCTCCTATAATTCACCCCTCCACTTT.

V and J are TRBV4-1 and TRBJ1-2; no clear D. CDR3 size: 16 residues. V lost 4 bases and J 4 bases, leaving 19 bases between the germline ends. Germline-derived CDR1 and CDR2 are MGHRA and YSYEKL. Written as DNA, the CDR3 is TGCGCCAGCAGCCGGAGCCCCGGGGAACTACTCTATGGCTACACCTTC. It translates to CASSRSPGELLYGYTF.

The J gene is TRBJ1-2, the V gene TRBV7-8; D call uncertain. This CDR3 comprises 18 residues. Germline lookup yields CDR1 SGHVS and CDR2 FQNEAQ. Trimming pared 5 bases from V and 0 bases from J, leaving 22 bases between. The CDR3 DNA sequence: TGTGCCAGCAGCATAGGGATGACGCGGAGGACTACTAACTATGGCTACACCTTC. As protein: CASSIGMTRRTTNYGYTF.

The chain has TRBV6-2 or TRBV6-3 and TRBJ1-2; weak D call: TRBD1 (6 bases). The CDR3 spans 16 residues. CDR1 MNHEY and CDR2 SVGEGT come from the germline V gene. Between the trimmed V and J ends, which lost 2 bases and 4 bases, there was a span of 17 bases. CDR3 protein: CASSYRGTGISYGYTF. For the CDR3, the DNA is TGTGCCAGCAGTTACAGGGGAACAGGGATCAGCTATGGCTACACCTTC.

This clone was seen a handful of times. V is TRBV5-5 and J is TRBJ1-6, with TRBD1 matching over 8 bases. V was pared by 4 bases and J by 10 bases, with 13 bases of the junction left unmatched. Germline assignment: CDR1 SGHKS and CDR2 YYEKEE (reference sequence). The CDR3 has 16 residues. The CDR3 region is CASSGRTGPFASPLHF. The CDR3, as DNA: TGTGCCAGCAGCGGACGGACAGGGCCTTTCGCCTCACCCCTCCACTTT.

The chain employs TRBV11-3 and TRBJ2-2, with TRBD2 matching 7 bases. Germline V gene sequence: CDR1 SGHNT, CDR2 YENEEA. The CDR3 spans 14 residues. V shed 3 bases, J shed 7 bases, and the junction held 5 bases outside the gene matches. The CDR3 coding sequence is TGTGCCAGCAGCTTCCGGGGGGACGGCGGGGAGCTGTTTTTT. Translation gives CASSFRGDGGELFF.

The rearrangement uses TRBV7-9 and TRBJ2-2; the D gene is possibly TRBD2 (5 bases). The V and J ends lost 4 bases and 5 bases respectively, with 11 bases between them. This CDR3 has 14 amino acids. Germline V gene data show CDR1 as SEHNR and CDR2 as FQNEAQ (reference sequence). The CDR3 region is CASSSDSRTGELFF. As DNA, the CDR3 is TGTGCCAGCAGCTCGGACTCTCGGACCGGGGAGCTGTTTTTT. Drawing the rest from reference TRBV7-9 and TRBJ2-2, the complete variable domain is DTGVSQNPRHKITKRGQNVTFRCDPISEHNRLYWYRQTLGQGPEFLTYFQNEAQLEKSRLLSDRFSAERPKGSFSTLEIQRTEQGDSAMYLCASSSDSRTGELFFGEGSRLTVL.

CDR3: CATENRQFPYEQYF. The CDR3 nucleotides read TGTGCCACCGAGAACAGACAGTTCCCCTACGAGCAGTACTTC. The rearrangement uses TRBV3-1 (or the pseudogene TRBV3-2) and TRBJ2-7; D is perhaps TRBD1 (5 bases). Germline lookup yields CDR1 LGHDT and CDR2 YNNKEL (reference sequence). Trimming stripped 10 bases from V and 2 bases from J, with 18 bases between. The CDR3 length is 14 residues.

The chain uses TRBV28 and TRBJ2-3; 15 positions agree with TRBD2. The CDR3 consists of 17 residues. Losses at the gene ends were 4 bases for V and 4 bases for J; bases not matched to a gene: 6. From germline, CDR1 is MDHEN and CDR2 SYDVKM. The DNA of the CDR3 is TGTGCCAGCAGTTACGGACTAGCGGGGGGGCAGGCAGATACGCAGTATTTT. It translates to CASSYGLAGGQADTQYF.

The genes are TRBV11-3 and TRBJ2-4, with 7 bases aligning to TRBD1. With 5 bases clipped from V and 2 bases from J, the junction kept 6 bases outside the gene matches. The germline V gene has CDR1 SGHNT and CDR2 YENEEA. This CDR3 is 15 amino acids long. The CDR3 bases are TGTGCCAGCAGCCTCACAGGGGAACCCAAAAACATTCAGTACTTC. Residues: CASSLTGEPKNIQYF.

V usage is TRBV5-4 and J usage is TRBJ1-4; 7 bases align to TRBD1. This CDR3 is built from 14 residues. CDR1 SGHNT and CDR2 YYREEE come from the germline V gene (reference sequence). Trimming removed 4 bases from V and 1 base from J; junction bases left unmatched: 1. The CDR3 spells CASSRDRTNEKLFF. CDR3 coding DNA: TGTGCCAGCAGCCGGGACAGAACTAATGAAAAACTGTTTTTT. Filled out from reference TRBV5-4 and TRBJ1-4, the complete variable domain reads ETGVTQSPTHLIKTRGQQVTLRCSSQSGHNTVSWYQQALGQGPQFIFQYYREEENGRGNFPPRFSGLQFPNYSSELNVNALELDDSALYLCASSRDRTNEKLFFGSGTQLSVL.